This record covers a single T cell receptor (beta chain). Its antigen is not identified. The PCR was carried out with 60 Vbeta primers and 13 Jbeta primers. Generated by immunoSEQ multiplex PCR, the TCRdb table keeps only in-frame clones and is missing some. The table shows 90,000 to 150,000 clones, with about 83% occurring only once. The source of the sample is a study of cytomegalovirus exposure and HLA in healthy donors. The length of the CDR3 is 16 residues. V lost 4 bases and J lost 0, with 16 bases in between. Germline-derived CDR1 and CDR2 are SGHRS and YFSETQ. Points from the study as a whole: Productive status was seen about 87% or about 30% of the time for most TCR beta V segments in an earlier analysis. Most TCR sequences were rare, but some public TCRs occurred in many donors.

The sequenced sample was PBMCs. This clonotype was sampled from a female donor in good health and CMV-seronegative. The V and J genes are TRBV5-1 and TRBJ1-1; no firm D call. The CDR3 DNA reads as TGCGCCAGCAGCATCCGGGATGCCGCCTTGAACACTGAAGCTTTCTTT. It specifies CASSIRDAALNTEAFF.